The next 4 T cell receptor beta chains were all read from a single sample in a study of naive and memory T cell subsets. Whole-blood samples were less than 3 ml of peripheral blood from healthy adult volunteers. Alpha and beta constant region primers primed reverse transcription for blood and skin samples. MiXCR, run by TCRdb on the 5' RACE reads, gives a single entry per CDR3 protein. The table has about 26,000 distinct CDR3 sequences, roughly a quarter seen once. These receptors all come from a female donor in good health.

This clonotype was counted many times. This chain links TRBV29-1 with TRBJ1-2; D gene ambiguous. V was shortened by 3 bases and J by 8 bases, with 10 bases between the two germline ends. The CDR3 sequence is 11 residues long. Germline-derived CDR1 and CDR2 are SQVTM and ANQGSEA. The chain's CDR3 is CSVDMRRGYTF. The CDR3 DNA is TGCAGCGTTGATATGCGGCGCGGCTACACCTTC.

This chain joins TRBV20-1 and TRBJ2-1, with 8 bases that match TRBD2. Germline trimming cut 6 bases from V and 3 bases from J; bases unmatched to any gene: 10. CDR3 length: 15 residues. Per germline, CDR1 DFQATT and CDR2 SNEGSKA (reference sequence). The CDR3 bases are TGCAGTGCCTACGCACGGGGGGGTGGCTACAATGAGCAGTTCTTC. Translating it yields CSAYARGGGYNEQFF.

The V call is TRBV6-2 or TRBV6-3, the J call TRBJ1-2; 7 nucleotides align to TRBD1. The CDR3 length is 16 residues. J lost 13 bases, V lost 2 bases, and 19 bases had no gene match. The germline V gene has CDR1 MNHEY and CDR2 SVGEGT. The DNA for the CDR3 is TGTGCCAGCAGTTACGATTATTGGGACCGGTCGACAGGGATCACCTTC. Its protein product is CASSYDYWDRSTGITF.

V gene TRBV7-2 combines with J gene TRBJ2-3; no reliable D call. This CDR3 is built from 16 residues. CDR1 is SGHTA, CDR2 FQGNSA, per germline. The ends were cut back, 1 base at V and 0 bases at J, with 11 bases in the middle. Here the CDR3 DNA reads TGTGCCAGCAGCTTAGACTCCACCGGTAGCACAGATACGCAGTATTTT. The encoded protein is CASSLDSTGSTDTQYF.